This TCR beta chain was recorded in a study of monozygotic twins with inflammatory bowel disease. TCRdb re-called the 5' RACE reads; one entry per CDR3 protein, DNA not given. Across 200,000 to 250,000 distinct CDR3 sequences, the top ten clones capture 1.5% to 2% of the sample. The CDR3 is 15 residues long. Germline CDR1 is MNHNS and CDR2 is SASEGT. Isolation of total RNA was performed on whole blood, with no prior T cell sorting. The J gene is TRBJ2-5, the V gene TRBV6-1; TCRdb selects TRBD2, and the lack of DNA leaves this call unchecked. Sequencing was performed on blood. The source of this sequence is a human donor with ulcerative colitis or Crohn's disease, or a healthy co-twin of an affected twin (not recorded which). This chain's CDR3 is CASSRSGIEWQTQYF.